A single sample is the source of the 6 T cell receptor beta chains below, sequenced in a study of cytomegalovirus exposure and HLA in healthy donors. Produced via immunoSEQ multiplex PCR; TCRdb's table is partial and in-frame only. This sample carries roughly 60,000 clones, about 91% of them seen once, and the ten largest clones take 1% to 1.5%. Sequencing used PBMCs. The receptor set was obtained from a woman between 18 and 29 years old in good health and CMV-seronegative.

The V call is TRBV2, the J call TRBJ1-2; 7 positions match TRBD1. V was pared by 7 bases and J by 1 base, with 12 bases of the junction left unmatched. Germline CDR1 and CDR2: SNHLY and FYNNEI. The CDR3 contains 16 residues. Written as DNA, the CDR3 is TGTGCCAGCAATATAGCCGGGACAGAGGGTAACTATGGCTACACCTTC. This translates into CASNIAGTEGNYGYTF.

The chain has TRBV2 and TRBJ2-5, with no clear D. Trimming stripped 4 bases from V and 1 base from J, with 7 bases between. Germline V gene lookup returns CDR1 SNHLY and CDR2 FYNNEI. This CDR3 spans 13 amino acids. The CDR3 sequence: CASSVSVQETQYF. The CDR3 nucleotides read TGTGCCAGCAGTGTTTCCGTCCAAGAGACCCAGTACTTC.

V usage is TRBV29-1 and J usage is TRBJ1-1; D unclear. The CDR3 runs 11 residues. The germline V gene encodes CDR1 SQVTM and CDR2 ANQGSEA. V lost 8 bases, J lost 1 base, and 8 bases lay in between. CDR3 sequence: CSITENTEAFF. The CDR3 nucleotides are TGCAGCATAACAGAGAACACTGAAGCTTTCTTT.

V and J are TRBV9 and TRBJ2-4; 8 nucleotides align to TRBD1. The germline gives CDR1 SGDLS, CDR2 YYNGEE. The length of the CDR3 is 15 residues. The ends lost 0 bases at V and 9 bases at J; junction bases unmatched: 8. The CDR3 reads CASSVGSGGASIQYF. In DNA, the CDR3 is TGTGCCAGCAGCGTAGGTTCAGGGGGCGCGAGCATTCAGTACTTC.

The V call is TRBV28, the J call TRBJ2-7, with 8 bases matching TRBD1. The germline CDR1 and CDR2 sequences are MDHEN and SYDVKM. With 5 bases clipped from V and 4 bases from J, the junction kept 10 bases outside the gene matches. This CDR3 region has 15 residues. The CDR3 here is CASSPSDRVGYEQYF. The CDR3 DNA is TGTGCCAGCAGTCCCTCGGACAGGGTGGGATACGAGCAGTACTTC.

The genes are TRBV6-1 and TRBJ1-6, with a weak D call TRBD1 (6 bases). Germline V gene data show CDR1 as MNHNS and CDR2 as SASEGT. V was shortened by 4 bases and J by 7 bases, with 14 bases between the two germline ends. The CDR3 is 15 residues long. CDR3 residues: CASSAQGVQNSPLHF. In nucleotides, the CDR3 is TGTGCCAGCAGTGCACAGGGAGTGCAGAATTCACCCCTCCACTTT.